This T cell receptor (beta chain) emerged from a study of technical replicates of blood from a handful of donors. Data came from immunoSEQ multiplex PCR; TCRdb stores just in-frame clones and leaves some out. The sample yields 75,000 to 90,000 clones, over 90% seen once. Between the trimmed V and J ends, which lost 6 bases and 4 bases, there was a span of 9 bases. The CDR3 sequence is 12 residues long. CDR1 is SNHLY and CDR2 is FYNNEI in the germline V gene. The clonotype was recovered from a human donor in good health. The source material was T cells isolated from PBMCs. V usage is TRBV2 and J usage is TRBJ1-1, with D unresolved. The CDR3 DNA reads TGTGCCAGCAGCGAGGGTCCCACTGAAGCTTTCTTT. Amino acid sequence: CASSEGPTEAFF.